The 27 T cell receptor beta chains below come from one sample, sequenced in a study of blood T cell repertoires in COVID-19. Produced via immunoSEQ multiplex PCR; TCRdb's table is partial and in-frame only. The sample contains some 200,000 clones, roughly 80% of which appear only once. The sequencing input was PBMCs or T cells enriched from blood (not recorded which). Receptor source: a woman between 40 and 55 years old with acute COVID-19.

This rearrangement joins TRBV18 to TRBJ1-1, with D perhaps matching TRBD1 (5 bases). Germline V gene lookup returns CDR1 KGHSH and CDR2 LQKENI. Trimming stripped 4 bases from V and 4 bases from J, with 13 bases between. The CDR3 has 14 amino acids. The CDR3 sequence: CASSLDRTSTEAFF. The CDR3 DNA follows: TGTGCCAGCTCACTAGACAGAACCAGCACTGAAGCTTTCTTT. Drawing the rest from reference TRBV18 and TRBJ1-1, the complete variable domain is NAGVMQNPRHLVRRRGQEARLRCSPMKGHSHVYWYRQLPEEGLKFMVYLQKENIIDESGMPKERFSAEFPKEGPSILRIQQVVRGDSAAYFCASSLDRTSTEAFFGQGTRLTVV.

The chain links TRBV6-5 to TRBJ2-1; tentative D call: TRBD1 (5 bases). Trimming stripped 4 bases from V and 8 bases from J, with 21 bases between. The CDR3 runs 16 residues. Germline V lookup: CDR1 MNHEY, CDR2 SVGAGI. The CDR3 reads CASSLRTRSIGDEQFF. The DNA for the CDR3 is TGTGCCAGCAGTTTACGGACAAGGTCCATAGGGGATGAGCAGTTCTTC.

This clone was seen a single time. The CDR3 reads CASSLVGTRGTDTQYF. In DNA form, the CDR3 reads TGTGCCAGCAGCCTCGTGGGGACTCGGGGGACAGATACGCAGTATTTT. The chain links TRBV7-2 to TRBJ2-3, with D maybe TRBD2 (6 bases). Germline V gene data show CDR1 as SGHTA and CDR2 as FQGNSA. Trimming shortened V by 5 bases and J by 3 bases, and 18 bases separated the two germline ends. The CDR3 runs 16 residues.

V gene TRBV9 combines with J gene TRBJ1-2; D call uncertain. CDR3 size: 15 residues. Germline CDR1 is SGDLS and CDR2 is YYNGEE. V shed 6 bases and J shed 4 bases, with 19 bases lying between them. CDR3 protein: CASTSVVSGGYGYTF. The CDR3 DNA reads as TGTGCCAGCACTAGCGTAGTTAGTGGTGGCTATGGCTACACCTTC.

The rearrangement joins TRBV19 to TRBJ1-1; 9 bases match TRBD1. The CDR3 has 14 amino acids. CDR1 is LNHDA and CDR2 is SQIVND in the germline V gene (reference sequence). V trimming: 6 bases; J trimming: 3 bases; junction bases outside the gene matches: 5. As DNA, the CDR3 is TGTGCCAGTAGCCACGGACAGGGGTACACTGAAGCTTTCTTT. Translated: CASSHGQGYTEAFF.

The J gene is TRBJ2-7, the V gene TRBV11-2, with TRBD1 identical over 7 bases. V was clipped by 0 bases and J by 2 bases; unmatched bases: 4. The CDR3 is 15 residues long. The germline V gene encodes CDR1 SGHAT and CDR2 FQNNGV. In DNA, the CDR3 is TGTGCCAGCAGCTTAGATCCCGACAGGGCCTACGAGCAGTACTTC. It specifies CASSLDPDRAYEQYF.

V gene TRBV28 combines with J gene TRBJ2-3, with 9 positions matching TRBD2. Germline trimming cut 7 bases from V and 2 bases from J; bases unmatched to any gene: 7. Germline-derived CDR1 and CDR2 are MDHEN and SYDVKM. The CDR3 length is 15 residues. The CDR3 DNA follows: TGTGCCAGCAAGGGGGTAGCGGGAGACACAGATACGCAGTATTTT. Translating gives CASKGVAGDTDTQYF.

The rearrangement joins TRBV27 to TRBJ2-7, with D possibly being TRBD1 (6 bases). Trimming left V 5 bases short and J 4 bases short, with 15 bases between. This CDR3 contains 14 residues. Looked up from germline, CDR1 is MNHEY and CDR2 is SMNVEV (reference sequence). CDR3 sequence (DNA): TGTGCCAGCAGTCAGGGGACGAAACCATACGAGCAGTACTTC. Translated: CASSQGTKPYEQYF.

V gene TRBV27 combines with J gene TRBJ2-2; weak D call: TRBD2 (5 bases). V gave up 4 bases and J gave up 2 bases, with 11 bases separating them. This CDR3 spans 15 amino acids. Per the germline V gene, CDR1 is MNHEY and CDR2 is SMNVEV (reference sequence). Written as DNA, the CDR3 is TGTGCCAGCAGTTCGAGGGCCCCAAACACCGGGGAGCTGTTTTTT. Translated, it gives CASSSRAPNTGELFF.

The chain is built from TRBV11-2 and TRBJ2-5; possible D gene TRBD1, 6 bases. The CDR3 length is 14 residues. Germline values: CDR1 SGHAT, CDR2 FQNNGV. V lost 3 bases, J lost 2 bases, and 10 bases lay in between. This chain's CDR3 is CASSFDRFQETQYF. The CDR3 region has the DNA TGTGCCAGCAGCTTCGACAGGTTTCAAGAGACCCAGTACTTC. Supplemented by reference TRBV11-2 and TRBJ2-5, the full variable domain reads EAGVAQSPRYKIIEKRQSVAFWCNPISGHATLYWYQQILGQGPKLLIQFQNNGVVDDSQLPKDRFSAERLKGVDSTLKIQPAKLEDSAVYLCASSFDRFQETQYFGPGTRLLVL.

About this clone itself: The junction and the germline gene differ at one end; a read error may be behind it. The gene calls are TRBV7-3 and TRBJ1-6, with D perhaps matching TRBD1 (6 bases). The CDR3 is 15 residues long. Germline V gives CDR1 SGHTA, CDR2 FQGTGA. CDR3 in amino acids: CASSLTGQINSPLHF. The CDR3 DNA follows: TGTGCCAGCAGCCTAACAGGACAGATTAATTCACCCCTCCACTTT.

This clone appeared once. The gene calls are TRBV3-1 (or the pseudogene TRBV3-2) and TRBJ1-3; D gene uncertain. The CDR3 has 16 amino acids. CDR1 and CDR2 from the germline V gene are LGHDT and YNNKEL (reference sequence). Trimming removed 3 bases from V and 0 bases from J, with 12 bases in between. The CDR3 nucleotides are TGTGCCAGCAGCCAGATACCCTCAGGCTCTGGAAACACCATATATTTT. Translation gives CASSQIPSGSGNTIYF.

The genes are TRBV30 and TRBJ2-7, with D possibly being TRBD1 (5 bases). Germline CDR1 is GTSNPN and CDR2 is SVGIG (reference sequence). V was clipped by 0 bases and J by 6 bases, with 15 bases between them. The CDR3 spans 14 residues. CDR3 amino acids: CAWSVGQGLFEQYF. Written as DNA, the CDR3 is TGTGCCTGGAGTGTAGGTCAGGGTCTCTTCGAGCAGTACTTC.

This clone was seen just once. V is TRBV19 and J is TRBJ2-5; no clear D gene. This CDR3 has 14 residues. In germline, CDR1 is LNHDA, CDR2 SQIVND (reference sequence). Trimming took off 1 base at V and 5 bases at J, with 11 bases between the two ends. CDR3 in amino acids: CASSIGRGRETQYF. The CDR3 DNA is TGTGCCAGTAGTATAGGTAGAGGAAGGGAGACCCAGTACTTC. The full variable domain, with the rest looked up from reference TRBV19 and TRBJ2-5, is DGGITQSPKYLFRKEGQNVTLSCEQNLNHDAMYWYRQDPGQGLRLIYYSQIVNDFQKGDIAEGYSVSREKKESFPLTVTSAQKNPTAFYLCASSIGRGRETQYFGPGTRLLVL.

J is TRBJ2-7 and V is TRBV7-9; TRBD1 aligns across 8 bases. Germline loops: CDR1 SEHNR, CDR2 FQNEAQ (reference sequence). This CDR3 is 14 amino acids long. With 4 bases clipped from V and 2 bases from J, the junction kept 4 bases outside the gene matches. The CDR3 region is CASSSQGAPYEQYF. The DNA for the CDR3 is TGTGCCAGCAGCTCTCAGGGGGCCCCCTACGAGCAGTACTTC.

This rearrangement joins TRBV25-1 to TRBJ1-1, with 8 bases that match TRBD1. The CDR3 contains 14 residues. The germline CDR1 and CDR2 sequences are MGHDK and SYGVNS. V shed 4 bases, J shed 6 bases, and the junction held 7 bases outside the gene matches. The CDR3 reads CASSAQPGQAEAFF. CDR3 sequence (DNA): TGTGCCAGCAGTGCGCAACCGGGACAGGCTGAAGCTTTCTTT.

The rearrangement links TRBV19 to TRBJ1-6; D unresolved. This CDR3 spans 14 amino acids. Trimming removed 10 bases at V and 7 bases at J, with 17 bases between. Germline V gene lookup returns CDR1 LNHDA and CDR2 SQIVND (reference sequence). CDR3 amino acids: CATSLAGKNSPLHF. In DNA, the CDR3 is TGTGCCACCTCGTTGGCAGGCAAAAATTCACCCCTCCACTTT.

The genes are TRBV5-1 and TRBJ2-1; tentative D call: TRBD2 (6 bases). The CDR3 extends over 11 amino acids. Germline CDR1 and CDR2: SGHRS and YFSETQ. V was pared by 7 bases and J by 9 bases, with 11 bases between. For the CDR3, the DNA is TGCGCCAGCTCGAGCGGGTCTGAGCAGTTCTTC. It is translated as CASSSGSEQFF.

The chain has TRBV5-4 and TRBJ2-7; 8 positions agree with TRBD1. This CDR3 has 13 amino acids. The ends lost 4 bases at V and 6 bases at J; junction bases unmatched: 6. CDR1 and CDR2 from the germline V gene are SGHNT and YYREEE (reference sequence). The CDR3 DNA is TGTGCCAGCAGCCATGACAGGGGTAGCGAGCAGTACTTC. Its translation: CASSHDRGSEQYF. Looking up the rest from reference TRBV5-4 and TRBJ2-7 gives the full variable domain: ETGVTQSPTHLIKTRGQQVTLRCSSQSGHNTVSWYQQALGQGPQFIFQYYREEENGRGNFPPRFSGLQFPNYSSELNVNALELDDSALYLCASSHDRGSEQYFGPGTRLTVT.

On this clone itself: The identical CDR3 is also encoded by other nucleotide sequences in the sample. The chain has TRBV18 and TRBJ2-1, with TRBD2 matching 9 bases. J was trimmed by 4 bases and V by 1 base; bases with no gene match: 2. CDR3 size: 15 residues. Per germline, CDR1 KGHSH and CDR2 LQKENI. Written as DNA, the CDR3 is TGTGCCAGCTCACCACTGGCGGGGGGGTACAATGAGCAGTTCTTC. It is translated as CASSPLAGGYNEQFF.

This clone was observed a single time. This sequence joins TRBV6-5 and TRBJ1-2, with 9 bases identical to TRBD1. V was clipped by 6 bases and J by 7 bases; unmatched bases: 9. CDR3 size: 14 residues. Germline V CDR1 and CDR2: MNHEY, SVGAGI. CDR3 coding DNA: TGTGCCAGCAGCTATGGACAGGGGTGGGCTGGCTACACCTTC. This gives the protein CASSYGQGWAGYTF.

This clone has a single count. The chain combines TRBV6-2 or TRBV6-3 with TRBJ1-1; 9 bases are a match to TRBD1. The length of the CDR3 is 14 residues. J lost 5 bases, V lost 0 bases, and 1 base had no gene match. CDR1 MNHEY and CDR2 SVGEGT come from the germline V gene. As DNA, the CDR3 is TGTGCCAGCAGTTACTCGACAGGGGGGACTGAAGCTTTCTTT. Amino acids: CASSYSTGGTEAFF.

The V call is TRBV19, the J call TRBJ2-3; no clear D. Germline V gene data show CDR1 as LNHDA and CDR2 as SQIVND (reference sequence). The CDR3 is 11 residues long. Trimming took 2 bases from V and 6 from J, leaving 3 bases between them. This chain's CDR3 is CASSIHDTQYF. CDR3 nucleotides: TGTGCCAGTAGTATACATGATACGCAGTATTTT.

This clone has a single count. V usage is TRBV19 and J usage is TRBJ1-1, with unresolved D. The V end was cut by 3 bases, the J end by 3 bases, with 11 bases between. Looked up from germline, CDR1 is LNHDA and CDR2 is SQIVND (reference sequence). This CDR3 is built from 14 residues. The CDR3 region has the DNA TGTGCCAGTAGTATGTCCTCGGCGGACACTGAAGCTTTCTTT. Protein product: CASSMSSADTEAFF.

A single count supports this clone. V gene TRBV29-1 combines with J gene TRBJ2-2; 11 bases map to TRBD2. Trimming took 6 bases from V and 5 from J; bases not matched to a gene: 5. The length of the CDR3 is 14 residues. In germline, CDR1 is SQVTM, CDR2 ANQGSEA. The CDR3 sequence: CSVAGTSGTGELFF. The CDR3 region has the DNA TGCAGCGTCGCCGGGACTAGCGGTACCGGGGAGCTGTTTTTT.

The CDR3 DNA follows: TGTGCCAGCAGGGGGGGGGATCAGCCCCAGCATTTT. As protein: CASRGGDQPQHF. The rearrangement uses TRBV28 and TRBJ1-5; D is possibly TRBD1 (5 bases). Germline V gives CDR1 MDHEN, CDR2 SYDVKM. Trimming removed 6 bases from V and 5 bases from J, with 8 bases in between. The CDR3 contains 12 residues.

The table lists this clone with a count of one. The chain employs TRBV11-1 and TRBJ2-1, with D perhaps matching TRBD2 (5 bases). V lost 1 base, J lost 9 bases, and 19 bases lay in between. The germline V gene encodes CDR1 SGHAT and CDR2 FQDESV (reference sequence). This CDR3 has 16 residues. In DNA form, the CDR3 reads TGTGCCAGCAGCTTAGAGTCCGGGTTATTGGGGAGTGAGCAGTTCTTC. This gives the protein CASSLESGLLGSEQFF.